This T cell receptor (beta chain) came from a study of metastatic and nonmetastatic thyroid tumors. Study context: Samples came from malignant and benign thyroid patients, and repertoires were compared across blood and tumor or nodule tissue. Regarding the study as a whole: TCR beta diversity was reportedly significantly higher in malignant thyroid tumors than benign nodules, in blood and tumor.

In the original workflow: A classifier for distant metastasis in papillary thyroid cancer was constructed using CDR3 differences observed across clinicopathological groups. MiXCR reprocessed the PCR reads for TCRdb. The V and J calls were determined by TCRdb, not by the authors. The sample includes under 95,000 clones, over 9.5% of them seen just once. This clone appeared a few times. Its target is not known. The CDR3 is made up of 16 amino acids. Trimming cost V 1 base and J 3 bases, with 13 bases left between them. All patients were untreated before thyroid surgery. The TCR comes from a female donor with papillary thyroid cancer or a benign thyroid nodule (not recorded which). Some clones in this sample may be carry-over from other donors' samples. The sample consisted of blood. The chain uses TRBV12-3 or TRBV12-4 and TRBJ1-3; D is unresolved. CDR3 sequence reads: CASSLETARLGNTIYF. CDR3 sequence (DNA): TGTGCCAGCAGTTTAGAGACGGCCCGACTTGGAAACACCATATATTTT.